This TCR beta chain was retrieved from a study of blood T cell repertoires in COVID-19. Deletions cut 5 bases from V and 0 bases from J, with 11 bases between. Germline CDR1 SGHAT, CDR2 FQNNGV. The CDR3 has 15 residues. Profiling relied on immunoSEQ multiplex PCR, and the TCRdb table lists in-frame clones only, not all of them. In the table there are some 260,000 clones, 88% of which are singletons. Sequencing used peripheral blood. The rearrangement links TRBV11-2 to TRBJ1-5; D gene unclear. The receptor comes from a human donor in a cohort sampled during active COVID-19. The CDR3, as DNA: TGTGCCAGCAGCCCCGGGGATTATAGCAATCAGCCCCAGCATTTT. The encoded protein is CASSPGDYSNQPQHF.